The rows below give T cell receptor beta chains drawn from one sample of a study of chemoradiotherapy in HPV16-positive cancers. The repertoire was sequenced with immunoSEQ multiplex PCR; TCRdb's copy has only in-frame clones and lacks some. The profile covers fewer than 10,000 clones, with roughly 75% appearing a single time and 35% to 45% taken by the ten largest. The sample was tumor tissue, taken from a patient who underwent chemoradiotherapy. The receptors stem from a human donor with HPV-associated anogenital cancer. The CDR3 runs from the conserved cysteine through the conserved F or W. The order of the fields is clone size, D gene, J gene, V gene, CDR3 DNA, CDR3 protein. D genes are given only for firm matches. Not all rows give a size; the values are once, few, many and, for expanded clones, a class.

size: -
D: -
J: TRBJ1-5
V: TRBV18
DNA: TGTGCCAGCTCACCGGGAGGCAGGACGCCGCAGCCCCAGCATTTT
CDR3: CASSPGGRTPQPQHF

size: -
D: -
J: TRBJ1-4
V: TRBV14
DNA: TGTGCCAGCAGCCAGTCGGTCACTAATGAAAAACTGTTTTTT
CDR3: CASSQSVTNEKLFF

size: -
D: -
J: TRBJ1-3
V: TRBV6-1
DNA: TGTGCCAGCGTTAGGGTAGGAAACACCATATATTTT
CDR3: CASVRVGNTIYF

size: -
D: -
J: TRBJ1-2
V: TRBV19
DNA: TGTGCCAGTAGTATAGATCTGGACCGGGACTATGGCTACACCTTC
CDR3: CASSIDLDRDYGYTF

size: -
D: TRBD2
J: TRBJ2-1
V: TRBV10-1
DNA: TGCGCCAGCGGCAACGGGGCTAGCGGGGGCTATGAGCAGTTCTTC
CDR3: CASGNGASGGYEQFF

size: -
D: -
J: TRBJ1-3
V: TRBV28
DNA: TGTGCCAGCAGTTTCGGTCAGGCAGGTCGTGGAAACACCATATATTTT
CDR3: CASSFGQAGRGNTIYF

size: once
D: -
J: TRBJ1-4
V: TRBV11-2
DNA: TGTGCCAGCAGTTCGCCCGGGGGGCGAGTGTATGAAAAACTGTTTTTT
CDR3: CASSSPGGRVYEKLFF

size: -
D: -
J: TRBJ1-1
V: TRBV11-3
DNA: TGTGCCAGCAGCTCGGGGGTGTTTGACACTGAAGCTTTCTTT
CDR3: CASSSGVFDTEAFF

size: few
D: -
J: TRBJ2-2
V: TRBV7-2
DNA: TGTGCCAGCAGCTTGAGACGGCCGAACACCGGGGAGCTGTTTTTT
CDR3: CASSLRRPNTGELFF

size: -
D: -
J: TRBJ1-5
V: TRBV5-6
DNA: TGTGCCAGCAGCTTTAACGCTGGCCGAAGTCAGCCCCAGCATTTT
CDR3: CASSFNAGRSQPQHF

size: -
D: -
J: TRBJ2-7
V: TRBV5-1
DNA: TGCGCCAGCTACAGGGAGGGCCGTCGGTCTAACGAGCAGTACTTC
CDR3: CASYREGRRSNEQYF

size: -
D: -
J: TRBJ1-1
V: TRBV9
DNA: TGTGCCAGCAGCGTAGAGGGAGAGGGGAGCACTGAAGCTTTCTTT
CDR3: CASSVEGEGSTEAFF

size: -
D: -
J: TRBJ1-2
V: TRBV6-5
DNA: TGTGCCAGCAGTTGGCAGCCTAACTATGGCTACACCTTC
CDR3: CASSWQPNYGYTF

size: few
D: TRBD1
J: TRBJ1-2
V: TRBV2
DNA: TGTGCCAGCAATCGAGGCAGGGGGAAGGGCTACACCTTC
CDR3: CASNRGRGKGYTF

size: -
D: -
J: TRBJ1-3
V: TRBV7-2
DNA: TGTGCCAGCAGCTTAGGGGCAGGGACTGGAAACACCATATATTTT
CDR3: CASSLGAGTGNTIYF

size: -
D: -
J: TRBJ2-2
V: TRBV4-1
DNA: TGCGCCAGCACTCGAGGGGAGAACACCGGGGAGCTGTTTTTT
CDR3: CASTRGENTGELFF

size: -
D: TRBD1
J: TRBJ1-3
V: TRBV9
DNA: TGTGCCAGCAGCCCCCCGGACAGGGGGCTCGGAAACACCATATATTTT
CDR3: CASSPPDRGLGNTIYF

size: -
D: -
J: TRBJ1-3
V: TRBV30
DNA: TGTGCCTGGAGTAGGACGTATGGAAACACCATATATTTT
CDR3: CAWSRTYGNTIYF

size: -
D: -
J: TRBJ2-1
V: TRBV7-9
DNA: TGTGCCAGCAGCTCGCCTCGGACTGCAACCACCAATGAGCAGTTCTTC
CDR3: CASSSPRTATTNEQFF

size: -
D: -
J: TRBJ1-6
V: TRBV2
DNA: TGTGCCAGCAGTGAAGCCCCCGTGGGGTCGAATTCACCCCTCCACTTT
CDR3: CASSEAPVGSNSPLHF

size: -
D: TRBD2
J: TRBJ2-1
V: TRBV7-2
DNA: TGTGCCAGCAGCTCCCAGACTAGCGGGGAGCTCTTC
CDR3: CASSSQTSGELF

size: few
D: -
J: TRBJ2-3
V: TRBV19
DNA: TGTGCCAGTAGTCTCGGGGGCTTCAGCACAGATACGCAGTATTTT
CDR3: CASSLGGFSTDTQYF

size: -
D: TRBD1
J: TRBJ1-1
V: TRBV19
DNA: TGTGCCAGTAGACATTCCGCAGGGGGCACTGAAGCTTTCTTT
CDR3: CASRHSAGGTEAFF

size: -
D: -
J: TRBJ1-2
V: TRBV27
DNA: TGTGCCAGCAACTCACTAAGGGGAACTGATGGCTACACCTTC
CDR3: CASNSLRGTDGYTF

size: -
D: -
J: TRBJ2-2
V: TRBV7-6
DNA: TGTGCCAGCAGCTTGGGTTCCGGGGAGCTGTTTTTT
CDR3: CASSLGSGELFF

size: -
D: -
J: TRBJ1-4
V: TRBV25-1
DNA: TGTGCCAGCAGTCTTTTCGGGGTATACCCCTCAACTAATGAAAAACTGTTTTTT
CDR3: CASSLFGVYPSTNEKLFF

size: -
D: TRBD1
J: TRBJ2-5
V: TRBV15
DNA: TGTGCCACCAGCAGAGATTGGGGGACAGGGTCCCAAGAGACCCAGTACTTC
CDR3: CATSRDWGTGSQETQYF

size: few
D: -
J: TRBJ1-5
V: TRBV29-1
DNA: TGCAGCGTTGCCCGGGCCGTAGGTCAGCCCCAGCATTTT
CDR3: CSVARAVGQPQHF

size: -
D: TRBD2
J: TRBJ2-5
V: TRBV28
DNA: TGTGCCAGCAGTCCTTTACCCACTAGCGGGGGAAAAGAGACCCAGTACTTC
CDR3: CASSPLPTSGGKETQYF

size: -
D: -
J: TRBJ1-1
V: TRBV18
DNA: TGTGCCAGCTCACCGGATCAGGGGCGAACTGAAGCTTTCTTT
CDR3: CASSPDQGRTEAFF

size: -
D: TRBD1
J: TRBJ1-5
V: TRBV4-1
DNA: TGCGCCAGCAGCCAGGACAGGAGTAATCAGCCCCAGCATTTT
CDR3: CASSQDRSNQPQHF

size: few
D: TRBD2
J: TRBJ2-7
V: TRBV27
DNA: TGTGCCAGCAGTCCTCAAGGGGCTAGCGGAACCTACGAGCAGTACTTC
CDR3: CASSPQGASGTYEQYF

size: -
D: -
J: TRBJ2-2
V: TRBV11-3
DNA: TGTGCCAGCAGCTTAGCCCGCAGCACCGGGGAGCTGTTTTTT
CDR3: CASSLARSTGELFF

size: -
D: -
J: TRBJ2-7
V: TRBV29-1
DNA: TGCAGCGTTACTTTGACCCACGAGCAGTACTTC
CDR3: CSVTLTHEQYF

size: -
D: -
J: TRBJ1-6
V: TRBV5-6
DNA: TGTGCCAGCAGCTTGGGCTGGGGTGGTTCACCCCTCCACTTT
CDR3: CASSLGWGGSPLHF